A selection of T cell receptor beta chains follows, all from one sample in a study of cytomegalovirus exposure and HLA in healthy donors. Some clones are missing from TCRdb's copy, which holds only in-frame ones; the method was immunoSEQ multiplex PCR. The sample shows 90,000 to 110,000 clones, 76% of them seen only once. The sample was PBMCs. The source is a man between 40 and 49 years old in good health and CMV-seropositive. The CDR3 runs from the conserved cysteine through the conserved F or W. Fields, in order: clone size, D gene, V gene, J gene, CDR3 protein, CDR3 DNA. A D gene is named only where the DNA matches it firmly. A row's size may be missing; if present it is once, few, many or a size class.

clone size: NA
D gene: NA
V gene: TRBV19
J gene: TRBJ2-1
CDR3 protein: CASSSGQSSYNEQFF
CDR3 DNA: TGTGCCAGTAGTAGCGGACAGAGCTCCTACAATGAGCAGTTCTTC

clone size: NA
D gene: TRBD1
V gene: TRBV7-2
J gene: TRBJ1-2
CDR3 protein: CASSLAGGTGGDYGYTF
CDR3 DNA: TGTGCCAGCAGCTTAGCGGGGGGGACAGGGGGCGACTATGGCTACACCTTC

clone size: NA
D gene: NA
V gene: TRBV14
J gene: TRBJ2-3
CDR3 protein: CASSPAGLVGTQYF
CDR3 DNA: TGTGCCAGCAGCCCCGCGGGTTTGGTGGGTACGCAGTATTTT

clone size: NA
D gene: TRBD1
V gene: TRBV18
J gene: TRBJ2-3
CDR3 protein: CASSPTGIDTDTQYF
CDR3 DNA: TGTGCCAGCTCGCCGACAGGGATTGACACAGATACGCAGTATTTT

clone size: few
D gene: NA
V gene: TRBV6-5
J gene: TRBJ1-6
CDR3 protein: CASTPGHYRSPLHF
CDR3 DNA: TGTGCCAGCACACCCGGACATTATCGTTCACCCCTCCACTTT

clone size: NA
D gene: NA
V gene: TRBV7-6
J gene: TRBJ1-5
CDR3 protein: CASSFSGNQPQHF
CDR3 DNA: TGTGCCAGCAGCTTTTCGGGCAATCAGCCCCAGCATTTT

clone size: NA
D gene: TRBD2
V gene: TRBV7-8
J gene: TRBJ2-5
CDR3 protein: CASSPLAGAGETQYF
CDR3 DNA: TGTGCCAGCAGTCCCTTAGCGGGAGCCGGGGAGACCCAGTACTTC

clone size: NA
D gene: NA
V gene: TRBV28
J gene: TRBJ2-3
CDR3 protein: CASEGDSHTDTQYF
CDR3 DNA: TGTGCCAGCGAAGGGGACTCACACACAGATACGCAGTATTTT

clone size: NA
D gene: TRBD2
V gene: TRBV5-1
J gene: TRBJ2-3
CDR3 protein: CASSLALISGSSTDTQYF
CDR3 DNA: TGCGCCAGCAGCTTGGCCCTGATTAGCGGGTCTAGCACAGATACGCAGTATTTT

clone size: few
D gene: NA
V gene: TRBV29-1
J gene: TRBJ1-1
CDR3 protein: CSVGGGVSTEAFF
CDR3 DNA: TGCAGCGTTGGAGGCGGGGTGTCCACTGAAGCTTTCTTT

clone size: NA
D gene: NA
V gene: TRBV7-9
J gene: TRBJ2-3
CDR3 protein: CASSLEIAVDTQYF
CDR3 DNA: TGTGCCAGCAGCTTAGAAATAGCAGTGGATACGCAGTATTTT

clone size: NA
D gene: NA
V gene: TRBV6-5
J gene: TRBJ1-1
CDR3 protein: CASSYGQNTEAFF
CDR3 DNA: TGTGCCAGCAGTTACGGACAAAACACTGAAGCTTTCTTT

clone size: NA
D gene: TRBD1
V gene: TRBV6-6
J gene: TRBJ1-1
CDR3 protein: CASSSGTGGAYTEAFF
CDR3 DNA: TGTGCCAGCAGTTCCGGGACAGGGGGCGCGTACACTGAAGCTTTCTTT

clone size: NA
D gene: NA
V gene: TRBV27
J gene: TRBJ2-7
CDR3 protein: CASSYRTTSYEQYF
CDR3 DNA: TGTGCCAGCAGCTACAGGACTACCTCCTACGAGCAGTACTTC

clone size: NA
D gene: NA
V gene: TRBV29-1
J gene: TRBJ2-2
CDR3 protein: CSVVLVSALQGAGELFF
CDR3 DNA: TGCAGCGTTGTACTGGTTTCGGCACTGCAAGGAGCCGGGGAGCTGTTTTTT

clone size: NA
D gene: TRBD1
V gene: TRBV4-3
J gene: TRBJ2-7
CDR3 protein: CASSQLGQGSYEQYF
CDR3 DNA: TGCGCCAGCAGCCAACTGGGACAGGGGTCTTACGAGCAGTACTTC

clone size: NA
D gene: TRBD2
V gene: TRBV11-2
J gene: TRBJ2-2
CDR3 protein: CASRRASGRVPNTGELFF
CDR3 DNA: TGTGCCAGTCGTCGGGCTAGCGGGAGGGTCCCCAACACCGGGGAGCTGTTTTTT

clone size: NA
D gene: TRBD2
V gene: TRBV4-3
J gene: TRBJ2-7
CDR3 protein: CASSQGTSGRDEQYF
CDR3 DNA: TGCGCCAGCAGCCAAGGTACTAGCGGGAGGGACGAGCAGTACTTC

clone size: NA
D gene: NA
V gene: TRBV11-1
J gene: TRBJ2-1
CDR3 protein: CASSPHRLLSSYNEQFF
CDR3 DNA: TGTGCCAGCAGCCCCCACCGACTCTTGAGCTCCTACAATGAGCAGTTCTTC

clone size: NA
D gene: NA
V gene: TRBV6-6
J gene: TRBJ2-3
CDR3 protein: CAISRRGGDTQYF
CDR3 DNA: TGTGCCATATCTCGTAGGGGGGGAGATACGCAGTATTTT

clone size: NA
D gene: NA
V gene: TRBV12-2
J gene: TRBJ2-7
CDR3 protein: CASRPTGTVYEQYF
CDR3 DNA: TGTGCAAGTCGCCCGACCGGGACAGTCTACGAGCAGTACTTC

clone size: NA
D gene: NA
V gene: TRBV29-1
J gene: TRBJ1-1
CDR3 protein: CSVEGANTEAFF
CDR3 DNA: TGCAGCGTTGAAGGGGCGAACACTGAAGCTTTCTTT

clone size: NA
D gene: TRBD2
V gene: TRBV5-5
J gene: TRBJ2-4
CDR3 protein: CASSSSGTSVGIQYF
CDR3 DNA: TGTGCCAGCAGCTCCTCCGGGACTAGCGTGGGCATTCAGTACTTC

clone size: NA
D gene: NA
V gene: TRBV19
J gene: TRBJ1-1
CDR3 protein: CASSDGGMNTEAFF
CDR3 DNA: TGTGCCAGTAGTGACGGGGGAATGAACACTGAAGCTTTCTTT

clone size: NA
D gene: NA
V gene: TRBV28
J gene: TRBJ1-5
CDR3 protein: CASSQLGMRGRSGQPQHF
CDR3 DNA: TGTGCCAGCAGCCAGTTAGGTATGCGGGGGCGGTCAGGTCAGCCCCAGCATTTT

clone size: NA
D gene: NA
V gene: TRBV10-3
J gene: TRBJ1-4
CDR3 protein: CAISESGGGSINNEKLFF
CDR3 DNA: TGTGCCATCAGTGAGTCGGGTGGAGGCAGCATAAATAATGAAAAACTGTTTTTT

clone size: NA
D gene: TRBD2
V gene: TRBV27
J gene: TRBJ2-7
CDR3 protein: CASGHKGTSGIYEQYF
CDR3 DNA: TGTGCCAGCGGGCACAAAGGGACTAGCGGGATATACGAGCAGTACTTC

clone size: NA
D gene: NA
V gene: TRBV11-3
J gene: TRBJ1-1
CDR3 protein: CASSLIRQATEAFF
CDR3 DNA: TGTGCCAGCAGCTTGATTCGGCAGGCGACTGAAGCTTTCTTT

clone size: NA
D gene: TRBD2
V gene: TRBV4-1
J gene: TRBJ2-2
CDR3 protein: CASSHATSGRNTGELFF
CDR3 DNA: TGCGCCAGCAGCCACGCTACTAGCGGGAGGAACACCGGGGAGCTGTTTTTT

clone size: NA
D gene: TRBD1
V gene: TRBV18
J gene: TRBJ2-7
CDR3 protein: CASHTGQRSYEQYF
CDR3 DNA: TGTGCCAGCCATACGGGACAGAGGTCCTACGAGCAGTACTTC

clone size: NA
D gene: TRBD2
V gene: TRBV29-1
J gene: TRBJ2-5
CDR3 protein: CSVNRDYGTQYF
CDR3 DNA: TGCAGCGTCAACCGGGACTATGGGACCCAGTACTTC

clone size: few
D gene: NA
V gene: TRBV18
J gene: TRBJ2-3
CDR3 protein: CASSPPGGDTQYF
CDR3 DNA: TGTGCCAGCTCACCACCAGGGGGAGATACGCAGTATTTT

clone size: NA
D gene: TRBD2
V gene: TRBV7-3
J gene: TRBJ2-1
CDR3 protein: CASRSGRSNEQFF
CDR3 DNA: TGTGCCAGCCGTAGCGGGAGAAGCAATGAGCAGTTCTTC

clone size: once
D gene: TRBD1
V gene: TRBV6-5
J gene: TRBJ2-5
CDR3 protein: CASRRTGQETQYF
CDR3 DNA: TGTGCCAGCAGACGGACAGGCCAAGAGACCCAGTACTTC

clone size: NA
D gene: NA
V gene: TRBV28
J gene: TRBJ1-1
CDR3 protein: CASSLRGTEAFF
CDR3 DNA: TGTGCCAGCAGTTTAAGGGGCACTGAAGCTTTCTTT

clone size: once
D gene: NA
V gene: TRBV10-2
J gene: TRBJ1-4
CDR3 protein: CASSWEGEKLFF
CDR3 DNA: TGCGCCAGCAGTTGGGAGGGTGAAAAACTGTTTTTT

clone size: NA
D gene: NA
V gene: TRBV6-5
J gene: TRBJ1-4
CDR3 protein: CASTRLGTTNEKLFF
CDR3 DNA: TGTGCCAGCACCCGCCTCGGGACAACTAATGAAAAACTGTTTTTT

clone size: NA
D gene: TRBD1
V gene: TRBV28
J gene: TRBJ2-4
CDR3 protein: CASSVRGPRYF
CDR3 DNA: TGTGCCAGCAGTGTGAGGGGGCCGCGGTACTTC

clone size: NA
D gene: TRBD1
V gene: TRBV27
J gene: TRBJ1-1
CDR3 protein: CASSYLQGAGAEAFF
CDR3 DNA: TGTGCCAGCAGTTACCTACAGGGGGCGGGCGCTGAAGCTTTCTTT

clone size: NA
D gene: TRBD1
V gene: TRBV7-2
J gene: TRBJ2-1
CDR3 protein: CASRHPGTGFNEQFF
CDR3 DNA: TGTGCCAGCAGACACCCCGGGACAGGGTTCAATGAGCAGTTCTTC

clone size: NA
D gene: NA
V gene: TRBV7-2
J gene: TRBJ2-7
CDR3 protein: CASSLTGRDEQYF
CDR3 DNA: TGTGCCAGCAGCTTAACGGGAAGGGACGAGCAGTACTTC

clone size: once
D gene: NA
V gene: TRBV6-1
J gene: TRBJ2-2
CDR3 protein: CASSEAAGTGELFF
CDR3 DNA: TGTGCCAGCAGTGAAGCCGCGGGCACCGGGGAGCTGTTTTTT

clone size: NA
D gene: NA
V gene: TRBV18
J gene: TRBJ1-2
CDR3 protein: CASSPPKRRSGYTF
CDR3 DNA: TGTGCCAGCTCACCACCCAAGCGGCGGTCAGGCTACACCTTC

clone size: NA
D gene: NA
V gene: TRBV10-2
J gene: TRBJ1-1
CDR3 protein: CASSEMDKDTEAFF
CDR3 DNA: TGCGCCAGCAGTGAGATGGACAAGGACACTGAAGCTTTCTTT

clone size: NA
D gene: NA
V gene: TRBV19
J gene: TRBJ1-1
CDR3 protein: CASSTPTGTEAFF
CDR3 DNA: TGTGCCAGTAGCACCCCCACAGGGACCGAAGCTTTCTTT

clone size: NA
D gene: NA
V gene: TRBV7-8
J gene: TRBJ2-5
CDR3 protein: CASSLGWTRGREETQYF
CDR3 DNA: TGTGCCAGCAGCTTAGGCTGGACAAGGGGCCGTGAAGAGACCCAGTACTTC

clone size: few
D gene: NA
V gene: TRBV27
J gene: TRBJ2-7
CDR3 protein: CASSLSDSTYEQYF
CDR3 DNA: TGTGCCAGCAGTTTATCGGACAGTACCTACGAGCAGTACTTC

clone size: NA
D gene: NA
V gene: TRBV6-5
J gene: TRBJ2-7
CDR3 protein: CASSAREASSYEQYF
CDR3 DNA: TGTGCCAGCAGTGCAAGGGAGGCTAGCTCCTACGAGCAGTACTTC

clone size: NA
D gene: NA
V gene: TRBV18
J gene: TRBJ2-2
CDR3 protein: CASSRDTGELFF
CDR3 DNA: TGTGCCAGCTCGCGGGACACCGGGGAGCTGTTTTTT

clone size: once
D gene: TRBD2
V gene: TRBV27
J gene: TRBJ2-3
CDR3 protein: CASSGRSPSGVGTQYF
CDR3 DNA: TGTGCCAGCAGTGGGAGGAGTCCTAGCGGGGTAGGGACGCAGTATTTT

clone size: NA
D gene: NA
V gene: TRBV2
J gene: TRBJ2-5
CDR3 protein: CASSRDNQETQYF
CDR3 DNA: TGTGCCAGCAGCCGGGACAACCAAGAGACCCAGTACTTC

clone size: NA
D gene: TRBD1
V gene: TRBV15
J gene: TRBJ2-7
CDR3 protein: CATSRGLTGGSYEQYF
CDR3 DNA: TGTGCCACCAGCAGAGGGCTGACAGGGGGCAGCTACGAGCAGTACTTC

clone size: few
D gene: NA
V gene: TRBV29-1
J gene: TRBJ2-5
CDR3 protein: CSVGDDRFRAQYF
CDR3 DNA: TGCAGCGTGGGGGATGACAGGTTTCGGGCCCAGTACTTC

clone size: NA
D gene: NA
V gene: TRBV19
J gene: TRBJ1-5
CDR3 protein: CASSSPRWGVNQPQHF
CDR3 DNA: TGTGCCAGTAGTAGCCCGCGGTGGGGGGTCAATCAGCCCCAGCATTTT

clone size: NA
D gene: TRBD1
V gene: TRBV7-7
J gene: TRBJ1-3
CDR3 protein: CASGDRVGNTIYF
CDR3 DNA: TGTGCTAGCGGGGACAGGGTCGGAAACACCATATATTTT